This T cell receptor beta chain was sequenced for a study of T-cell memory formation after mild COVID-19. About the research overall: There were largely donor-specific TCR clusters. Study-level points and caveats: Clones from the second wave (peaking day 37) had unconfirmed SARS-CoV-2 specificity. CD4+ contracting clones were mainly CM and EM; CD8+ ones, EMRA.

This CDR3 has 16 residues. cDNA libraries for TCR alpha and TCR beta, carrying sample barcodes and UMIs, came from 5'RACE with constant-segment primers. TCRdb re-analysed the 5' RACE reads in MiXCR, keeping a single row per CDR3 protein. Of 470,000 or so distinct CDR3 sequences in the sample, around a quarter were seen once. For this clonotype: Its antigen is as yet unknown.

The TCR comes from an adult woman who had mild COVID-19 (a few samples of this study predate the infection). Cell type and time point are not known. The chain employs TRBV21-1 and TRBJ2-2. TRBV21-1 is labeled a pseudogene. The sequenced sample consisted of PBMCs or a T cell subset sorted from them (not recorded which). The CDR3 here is CASSKRPGRRIGELFF. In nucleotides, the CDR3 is TGTGCCAGCAGCAAACGGCCAGGCCGTAGGATCGGGGAGCTGTTTTTT.